The clone carrying this T cell receptor (beta chain) was picked up many times. What it recognizes is unknown. This entry is derived from a study of T cells in Graves' hyperthyroidism and ophthalmopathy. Looked up from germline, CDR1 is SQVTM and CDR2 is ANQGSEA. After removal of 6 bases from V and 1 base from J, the junction contained 10 bases not matched to a gene. This CDR3 has 15 residues. Whole-study findings and limits: Blood also carried most thyroid clonotypes expanded above 0.001.

The CDR3 regions of TCR beta were amplified from RNA transcripts. The HTBI primer set drove a first-round RT-PCR of the TCR CDR3. In TCRdb, the multiplex PCR reads were re-called with MiXCR into one record per CDR3 protein. The table includes approximately 300,000 distinct CDR3 sequences, about 18% detected once. The sequenced sample was blood. The TCR sequence derives from a woman aged 55-69 years with Graves' ophthalmopathy. The rearrangement joins TRBV29-1 to TRBJ2-5; TRBD1 matches at 8 bases. The CDR3 DNA reads as TGCAGCGTCACCTTACGGACAGGGCTCCAAGAGACCCAGTACTTC. It specifies CSVTLRTGLQETQYF.